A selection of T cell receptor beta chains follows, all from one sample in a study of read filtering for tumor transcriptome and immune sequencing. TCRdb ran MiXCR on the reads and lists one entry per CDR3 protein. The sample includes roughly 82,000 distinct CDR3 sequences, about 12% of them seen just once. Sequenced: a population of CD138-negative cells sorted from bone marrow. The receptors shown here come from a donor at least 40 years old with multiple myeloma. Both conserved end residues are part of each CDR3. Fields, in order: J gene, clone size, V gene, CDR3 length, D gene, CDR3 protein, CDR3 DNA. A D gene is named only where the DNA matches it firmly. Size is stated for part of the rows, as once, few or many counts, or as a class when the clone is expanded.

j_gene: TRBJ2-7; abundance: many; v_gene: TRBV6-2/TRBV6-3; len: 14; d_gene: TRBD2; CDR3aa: CASSDRDYPYEQYF; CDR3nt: TGTGCCAGCAGTGACCGGGACTATCCCTACGAGCAGTACTTC
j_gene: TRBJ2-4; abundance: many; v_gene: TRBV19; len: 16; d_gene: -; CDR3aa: CASGFGEPIAKNIQYF; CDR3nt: TGTGCCAGTGGCTTTGGAGAACCGATAGCCAAAAACATTCAGTACTTC
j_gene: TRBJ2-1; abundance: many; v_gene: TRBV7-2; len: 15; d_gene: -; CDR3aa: CASSPRRTAVGEQFF; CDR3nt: TGTGCCAGCAGCCCGCGACGAACGGCCGTTGGGGAGCAGTTCTTC
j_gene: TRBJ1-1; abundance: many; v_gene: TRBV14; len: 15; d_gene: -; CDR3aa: CASSQRTGLGTEAFF; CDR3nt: TGTGCCAGCAGCCAGCGAACAGGGCTCGGCACTGAAGCTTTCTTT
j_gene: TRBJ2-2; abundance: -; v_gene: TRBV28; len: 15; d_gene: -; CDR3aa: CASSTIQGNTGELFF; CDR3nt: TGTGCCAGCAGTACAATTCAGGGGAATACCGGGGAGCTGTTTTTT
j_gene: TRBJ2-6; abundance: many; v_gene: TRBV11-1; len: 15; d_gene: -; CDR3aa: CASSFGSSGANVLTF; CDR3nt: TGTGCCAGCAGCTTCGGAAGCTCTGGGGCCAACGTCCTGACTTTC
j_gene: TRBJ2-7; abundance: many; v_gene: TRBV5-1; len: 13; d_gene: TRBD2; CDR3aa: CASSLTGGNEQYF; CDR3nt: TGCGCCAGCAGCTTGACGGGGGGTAACGAGCAGTACTTC
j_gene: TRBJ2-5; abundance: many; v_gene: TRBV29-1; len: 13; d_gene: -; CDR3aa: CSVERSPGETQYF; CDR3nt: TGCAGCGTTGAGAGGAGTCCAGGCGAGACCCAGTACTTC
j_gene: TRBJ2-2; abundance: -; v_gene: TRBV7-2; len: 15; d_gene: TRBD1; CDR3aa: CASSYQGAGTRELFF; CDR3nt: TGTGCCAGCTCCTATCAGGGGGCCGGCACCCGGGAGCTGTTTTTT
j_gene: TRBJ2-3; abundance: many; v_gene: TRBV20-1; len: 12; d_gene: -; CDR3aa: CSARDQGDTQYF; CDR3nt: TGCAGTGCTAGGGATCAGGGGGATACGCAGTATTTT
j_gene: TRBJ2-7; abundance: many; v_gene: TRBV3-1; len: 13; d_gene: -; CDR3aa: CASSLGRGYEQYF; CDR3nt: TGTGCCAGCAGCCTTGGCAGGGGCTACGAGCAGTACTTC
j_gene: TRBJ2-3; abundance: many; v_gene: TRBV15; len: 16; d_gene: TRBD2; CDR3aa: CATSIGGLAGPDTQYF; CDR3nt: TGTGCCACCAGCATCGGCGGACTAGCGGGGCCAGATACGCAGTATTTT